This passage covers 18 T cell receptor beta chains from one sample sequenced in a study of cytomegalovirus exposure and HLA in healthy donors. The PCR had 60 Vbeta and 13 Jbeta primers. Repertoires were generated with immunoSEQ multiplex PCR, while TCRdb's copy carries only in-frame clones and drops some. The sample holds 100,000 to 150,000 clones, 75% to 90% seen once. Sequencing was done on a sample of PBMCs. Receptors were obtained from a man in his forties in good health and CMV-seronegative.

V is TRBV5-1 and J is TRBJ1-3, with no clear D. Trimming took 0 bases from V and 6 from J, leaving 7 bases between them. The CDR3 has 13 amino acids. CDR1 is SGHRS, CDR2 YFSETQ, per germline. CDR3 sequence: CASSLGGVNTIYF. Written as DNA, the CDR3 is TGCGCCAGCAGCTTGGGCGGCGTAAACACCATATATTTT. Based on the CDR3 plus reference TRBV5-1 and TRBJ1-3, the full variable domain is KAGVTQTPRYLIKTRGQQVTLSCSPISGHRSVSWYQQTPGQGLQFLFEYFSETQRNKGNFPGRFSGRQFSNSRSEMNVSTLELGDSALYLCASSLGGVNTIYFGEGSWLTVV.

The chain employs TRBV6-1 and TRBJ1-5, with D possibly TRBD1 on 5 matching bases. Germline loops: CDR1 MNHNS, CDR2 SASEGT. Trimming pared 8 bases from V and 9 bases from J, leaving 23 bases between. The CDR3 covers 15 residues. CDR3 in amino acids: CASREGASGARPQHF. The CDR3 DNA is TGTGCCAGCCGCGAAGGGGCTTCTGGGGCTCGGCCCCAGCATTTT.

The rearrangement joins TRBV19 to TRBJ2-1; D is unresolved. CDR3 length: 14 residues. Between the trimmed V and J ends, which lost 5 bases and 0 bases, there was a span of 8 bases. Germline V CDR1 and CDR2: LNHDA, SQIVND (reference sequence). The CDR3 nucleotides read TGTGCCAGTAGTCTTGCGGTCTCCTACAATGAGCAGTTCTTC. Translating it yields CASSLAVSYNEQFF.

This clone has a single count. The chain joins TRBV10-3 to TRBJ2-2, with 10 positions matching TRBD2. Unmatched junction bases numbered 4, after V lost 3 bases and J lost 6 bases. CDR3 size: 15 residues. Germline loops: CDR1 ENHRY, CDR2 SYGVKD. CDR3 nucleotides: TGTGCCATCAGTGATGGGACTAGCGTGGCCGGGGAGCTGTTTTTT. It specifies CAISDGTSVAGELFF.

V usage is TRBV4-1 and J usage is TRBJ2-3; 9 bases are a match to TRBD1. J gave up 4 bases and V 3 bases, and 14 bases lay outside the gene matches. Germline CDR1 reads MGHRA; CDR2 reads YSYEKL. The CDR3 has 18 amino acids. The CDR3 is CASSQIRGRDRDPDTQYF. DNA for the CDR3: TGCGCCAGCAGCCAGATACGGGGCCGGGACAGGGACCCAGATACGCAGTATTTT.

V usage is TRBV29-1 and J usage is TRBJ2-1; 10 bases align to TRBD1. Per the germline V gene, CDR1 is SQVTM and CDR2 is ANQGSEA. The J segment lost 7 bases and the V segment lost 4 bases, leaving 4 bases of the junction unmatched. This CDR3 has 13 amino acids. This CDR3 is CSVGKDRGNEQFF. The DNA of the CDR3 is TGCAGCGTTGGAAAGGACAGGGGGAATGAGCAGTTCTTC.

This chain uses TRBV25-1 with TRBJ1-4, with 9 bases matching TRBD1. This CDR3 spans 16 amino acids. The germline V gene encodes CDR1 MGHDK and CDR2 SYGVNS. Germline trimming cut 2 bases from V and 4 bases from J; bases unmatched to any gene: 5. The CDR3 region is CASSELPGQGNEKLFF. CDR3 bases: TGTGCCAGCAGTGAACTCCCGGGACAGGGTAATGAAAAACTGTTTTTT.

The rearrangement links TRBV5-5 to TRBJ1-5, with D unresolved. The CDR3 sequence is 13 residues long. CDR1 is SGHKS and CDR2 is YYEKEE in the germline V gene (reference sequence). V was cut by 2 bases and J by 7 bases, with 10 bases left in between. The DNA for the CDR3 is TGTGCCAGCAGCTTTCGGGAGAACCAGCCCCAGCATTTT. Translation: CASSFRENQPQHF.

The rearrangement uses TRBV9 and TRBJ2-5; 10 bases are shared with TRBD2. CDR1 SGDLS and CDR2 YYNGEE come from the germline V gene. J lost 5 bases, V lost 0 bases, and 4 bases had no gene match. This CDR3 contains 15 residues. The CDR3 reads CASSVGEREGETQYF. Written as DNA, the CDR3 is TGTGCCAGCAGCGTAGGCGAGCGGGAGGGGGAGACCCAGTACTTC.

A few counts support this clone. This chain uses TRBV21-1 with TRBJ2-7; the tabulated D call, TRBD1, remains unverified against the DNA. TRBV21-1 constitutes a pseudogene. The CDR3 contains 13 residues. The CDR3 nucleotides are TGTGCCAGCAGCAGCAGGGGTTCCTACGAGCAGTACTTC. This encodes CASSSRGSYEQYF.

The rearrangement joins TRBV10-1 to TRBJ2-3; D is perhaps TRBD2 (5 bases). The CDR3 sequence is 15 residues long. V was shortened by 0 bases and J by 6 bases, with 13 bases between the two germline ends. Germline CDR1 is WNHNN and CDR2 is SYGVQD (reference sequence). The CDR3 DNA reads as TGCGCCAGCAGTGAGTCGAAAGGGAGCTATGATACGCAGTATTTT. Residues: CASSESKGSYDTQYF.

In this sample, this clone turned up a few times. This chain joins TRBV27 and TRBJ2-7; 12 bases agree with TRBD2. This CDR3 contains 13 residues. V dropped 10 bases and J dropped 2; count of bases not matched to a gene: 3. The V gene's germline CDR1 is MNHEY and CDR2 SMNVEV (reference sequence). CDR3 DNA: TGTGCCACTGGACTAGCGGGAACCTACGAGCAGTACTTC. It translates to CATGLAGTYEQYF.

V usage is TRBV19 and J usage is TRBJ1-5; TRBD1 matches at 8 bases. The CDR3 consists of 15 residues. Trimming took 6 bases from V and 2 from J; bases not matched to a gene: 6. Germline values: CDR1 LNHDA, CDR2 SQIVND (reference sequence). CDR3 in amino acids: CASRRTGQGNQPQHF. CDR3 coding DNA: TGTGCCAGTAGGCGGACAGGGCAAGGCAATCAGCCCCAGCATTTT.

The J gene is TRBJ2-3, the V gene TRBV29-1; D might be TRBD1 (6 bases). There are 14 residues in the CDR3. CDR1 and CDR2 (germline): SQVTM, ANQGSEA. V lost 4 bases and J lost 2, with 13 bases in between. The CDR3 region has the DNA TGCAGCGTTGGGGGTGGGGGACACACAGATACGCAGTATTTT. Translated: CSVGGGGHTDTQYF.

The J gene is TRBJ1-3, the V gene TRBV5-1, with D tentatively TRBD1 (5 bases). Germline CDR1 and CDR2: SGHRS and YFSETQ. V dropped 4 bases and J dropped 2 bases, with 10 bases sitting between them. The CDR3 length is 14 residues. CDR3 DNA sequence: TGCGCCAGCAGCACCGCAGGGACTGGAAACACCATATATTTT. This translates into CASSTAGTGNTIYF.

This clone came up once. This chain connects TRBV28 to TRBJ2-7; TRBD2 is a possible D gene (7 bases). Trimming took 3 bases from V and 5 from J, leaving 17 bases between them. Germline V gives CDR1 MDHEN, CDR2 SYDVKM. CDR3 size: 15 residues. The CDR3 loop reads CASSFGGAGGNEQYF. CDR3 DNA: TGTGCCAGCAGTTTTGGGGGGGCTGGGGGGAACGAGCAGTACTTC.

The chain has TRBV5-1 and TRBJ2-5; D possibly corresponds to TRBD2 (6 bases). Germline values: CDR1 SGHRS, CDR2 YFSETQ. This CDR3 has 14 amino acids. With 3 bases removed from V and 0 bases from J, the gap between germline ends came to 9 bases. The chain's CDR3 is CASSSGLYQETQYF. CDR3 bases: TGCGCCAGCAGCTCGGGACTGTACCAAGAGACCCAGTACTTC.

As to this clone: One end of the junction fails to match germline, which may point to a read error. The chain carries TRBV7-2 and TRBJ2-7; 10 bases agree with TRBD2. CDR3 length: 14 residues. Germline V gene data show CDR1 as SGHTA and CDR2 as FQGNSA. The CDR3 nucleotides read TGTGCCAGCAGGTTAGCGGGAGGACCCTACGAGCAGTACTTC. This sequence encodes CASRLAGGPYEQYF. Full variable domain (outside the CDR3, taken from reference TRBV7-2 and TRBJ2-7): GAGVSQSPSNKVTEKGKDVELRCDPISGHTALYWYRQSLGQGLEFLIYFQGNSAPDKSGLPSDRFSAERTGGSVSTLTIQRTQQEDSAVYLCASRLAGGPYEQYFGPGTRLTVT.